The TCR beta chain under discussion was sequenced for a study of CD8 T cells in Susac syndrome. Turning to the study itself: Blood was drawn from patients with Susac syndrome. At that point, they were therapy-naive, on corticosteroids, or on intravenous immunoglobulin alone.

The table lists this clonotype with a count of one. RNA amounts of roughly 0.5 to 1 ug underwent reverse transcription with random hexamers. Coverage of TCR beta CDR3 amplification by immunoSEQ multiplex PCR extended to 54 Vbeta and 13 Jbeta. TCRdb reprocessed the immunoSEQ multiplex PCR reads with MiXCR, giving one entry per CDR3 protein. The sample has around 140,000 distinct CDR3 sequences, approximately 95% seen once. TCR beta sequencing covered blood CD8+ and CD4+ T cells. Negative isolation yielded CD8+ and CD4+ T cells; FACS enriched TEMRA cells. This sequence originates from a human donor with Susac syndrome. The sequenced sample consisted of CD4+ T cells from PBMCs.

CDR3 amino acids: CSAHRGGGDTQYF. The CDR3 region has the DNA TGCAGTGCCCACCGCGGGGGGGGAGATACGCAGTATTTT. The rearrangement joins TRBV20-1 to TRBJ2-3; 9 bases fit TRBD2. Germline loops: CDR1 DFQATT, CDR2 SNEGSKA (reference sequence). Trimming removed 6 bases from V and 5 bases from J; junction bases left unmatched: 6. The CDR3 spans 13 residues.